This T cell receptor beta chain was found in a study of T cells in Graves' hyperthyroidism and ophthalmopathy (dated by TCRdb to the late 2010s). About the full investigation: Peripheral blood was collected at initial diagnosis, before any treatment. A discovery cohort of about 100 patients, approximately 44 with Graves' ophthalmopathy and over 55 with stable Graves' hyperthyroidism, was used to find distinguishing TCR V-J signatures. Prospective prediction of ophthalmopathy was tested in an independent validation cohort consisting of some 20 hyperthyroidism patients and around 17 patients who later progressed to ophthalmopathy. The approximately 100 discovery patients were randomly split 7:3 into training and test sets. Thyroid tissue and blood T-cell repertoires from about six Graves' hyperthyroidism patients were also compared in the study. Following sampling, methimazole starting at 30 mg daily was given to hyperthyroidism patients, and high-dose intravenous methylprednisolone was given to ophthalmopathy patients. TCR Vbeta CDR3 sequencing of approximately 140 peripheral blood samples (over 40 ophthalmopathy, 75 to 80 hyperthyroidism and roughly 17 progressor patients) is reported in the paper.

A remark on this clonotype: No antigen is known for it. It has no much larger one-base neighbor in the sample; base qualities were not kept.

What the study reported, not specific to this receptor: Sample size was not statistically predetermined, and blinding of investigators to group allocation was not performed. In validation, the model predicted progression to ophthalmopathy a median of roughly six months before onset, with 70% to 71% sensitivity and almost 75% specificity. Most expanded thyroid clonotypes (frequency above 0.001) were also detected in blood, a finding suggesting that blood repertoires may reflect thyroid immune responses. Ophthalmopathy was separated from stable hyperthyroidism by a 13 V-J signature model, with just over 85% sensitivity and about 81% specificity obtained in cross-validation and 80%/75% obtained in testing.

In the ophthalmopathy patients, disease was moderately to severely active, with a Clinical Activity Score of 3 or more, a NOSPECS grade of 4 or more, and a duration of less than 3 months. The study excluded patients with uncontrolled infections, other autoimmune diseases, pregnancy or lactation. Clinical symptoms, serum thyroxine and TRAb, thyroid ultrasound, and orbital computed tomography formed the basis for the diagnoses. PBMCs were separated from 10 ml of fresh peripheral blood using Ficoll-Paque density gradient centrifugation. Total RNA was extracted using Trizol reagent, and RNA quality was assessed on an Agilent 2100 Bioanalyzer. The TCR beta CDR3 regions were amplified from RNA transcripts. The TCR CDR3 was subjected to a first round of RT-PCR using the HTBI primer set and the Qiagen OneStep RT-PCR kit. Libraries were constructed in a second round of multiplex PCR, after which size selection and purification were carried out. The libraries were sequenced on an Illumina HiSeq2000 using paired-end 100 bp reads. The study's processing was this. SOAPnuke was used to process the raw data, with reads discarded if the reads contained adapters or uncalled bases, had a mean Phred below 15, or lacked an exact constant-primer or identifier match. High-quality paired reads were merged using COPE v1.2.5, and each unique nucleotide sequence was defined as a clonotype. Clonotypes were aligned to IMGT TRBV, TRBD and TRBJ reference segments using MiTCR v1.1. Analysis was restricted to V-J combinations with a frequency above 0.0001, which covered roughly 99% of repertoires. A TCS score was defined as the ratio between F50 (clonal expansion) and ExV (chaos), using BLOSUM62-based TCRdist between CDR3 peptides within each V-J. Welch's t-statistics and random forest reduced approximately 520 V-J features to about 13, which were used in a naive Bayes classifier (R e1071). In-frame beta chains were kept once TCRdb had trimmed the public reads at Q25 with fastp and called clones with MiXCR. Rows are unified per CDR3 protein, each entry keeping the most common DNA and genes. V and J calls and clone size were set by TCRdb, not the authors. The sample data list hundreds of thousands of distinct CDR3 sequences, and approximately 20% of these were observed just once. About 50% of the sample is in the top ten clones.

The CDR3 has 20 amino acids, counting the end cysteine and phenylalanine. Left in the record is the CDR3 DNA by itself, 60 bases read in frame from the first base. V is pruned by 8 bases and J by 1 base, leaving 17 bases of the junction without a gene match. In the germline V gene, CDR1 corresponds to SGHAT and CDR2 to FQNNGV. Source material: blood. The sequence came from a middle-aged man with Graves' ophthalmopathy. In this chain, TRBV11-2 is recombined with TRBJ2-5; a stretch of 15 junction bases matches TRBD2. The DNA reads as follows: TGTGCCAGCGGATACCCCCCTACCGGGACTAGCGGGAGGCCCCAAGAGACCCAGTACTTC. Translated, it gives CASGYPPTGTSGRPQETQYF. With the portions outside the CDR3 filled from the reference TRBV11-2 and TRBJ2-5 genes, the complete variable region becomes EAGVAQSPRYKIIEKRQSVAFWCNPISGHATLYWYQQILGQGPKLLIQFQNNGVVDDSQLPKDRFSAERLKGVDSTLKIQPAKLEDSAVYLCASGYPPTGTSGRPQETQYFGPGTRLLVL.